This T cell receptor (beta chain) was captured in a study of low-dose radiotherapy and immunotherapy resistance in tumors. Study context: Treatment of Cohort 2 consisted of 1 Gy per fraction every two weeks, amounting to 13 Gy over 26 weeks. On a schedule of every two weeks, intravenous cyclophosphamide at a dose of 200 mg/m2 was delivered one day before each radiation and immunotherapy administration.

This clonotype was counted many times. Indicated time point: after trial treatment. The sample's treatment: LDRT plus nivolumab, ipilimumab, low-dose cyclophosphamide and aspirin (RACIN trial). TRAV- and TRBV-specific primers, spanning alpha and beta chains, primed first-strand cDNA. The authors amplified TCRs for 20 PCR cycles with a constant-region primer and a V-primer adapter. From the reads, TCRdb called clonotypes with MiXCR, one entry per CDR3 protein. The sample carries approximately 84,000 distinct CDR3 sequences, around 17% recorded once. The CDR3 covers 13 residues. The sequence was obtained from a male donor with prostate cancer. Source: PBMCs, taken after low-dose radiotherapy plus immunotherapy. This chain connects TRBV21-1 to TRBJ2-1; TRBD1 reflects the table's D call only, with no check against the DNA. TRBV21-1 is assigned pseudogene status. The CDR3 sequence is CASSRGPTNEQFF. CDR3 sequence (DNA): TGTGCCAGCAGCAGGGGACCCACAAATGAGCAGTTCTTC.